What follows describes a single T cell receptor (beta chain). The data originate from a study of control samples from healthy donors and cancer patients. Assay: immunoSEQ multiplex PCR; the TCRdb copy retains only in-frame clones and omits some. The table shows over 100,000 clones, with approximately 92% occurring only once. Per the germline V gene, CDR1 is SGHDT and CDR2 is YYEEEE. The CDR3 runs to 13 residues. Trimming took 7 bases from V and 10 from J, leaving 20 bases between them. The sequencing input was blood. The rearrangement joins TRBV5-6 to TRBJ1-1; tentatively, D is TRBD1 (5 bases). The source is a man between 18 and 35 years old in good health. CDR3 sequence: CASDAGDRGGAFF. The CDR3 DNA sequence: TGTGCCAGCGACGCCGGGGACCGGGGGGGAGCTTTCTTT.